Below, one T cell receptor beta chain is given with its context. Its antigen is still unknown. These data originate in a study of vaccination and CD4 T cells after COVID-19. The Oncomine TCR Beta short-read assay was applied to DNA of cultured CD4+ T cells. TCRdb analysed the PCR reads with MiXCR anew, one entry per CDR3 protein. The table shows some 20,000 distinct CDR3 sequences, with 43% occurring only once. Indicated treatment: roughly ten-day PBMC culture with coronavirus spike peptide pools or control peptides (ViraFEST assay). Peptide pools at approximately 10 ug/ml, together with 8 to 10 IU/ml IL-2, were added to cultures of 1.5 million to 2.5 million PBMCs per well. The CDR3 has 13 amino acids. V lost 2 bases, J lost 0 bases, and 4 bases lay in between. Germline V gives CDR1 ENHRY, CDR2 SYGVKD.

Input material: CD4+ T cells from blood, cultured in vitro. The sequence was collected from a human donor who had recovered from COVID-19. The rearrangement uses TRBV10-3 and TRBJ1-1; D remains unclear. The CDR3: CAISEGMNTEAFF. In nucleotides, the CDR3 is TGTGCCATCAGTGAGGGGATGAACACTGAAGCTTTCTTT.